The text below deals with one T cell receptor beta chain. This record belongs to a study of blood T cell repertoires in COVID-19. TCRdb's copy holds only in-frame clones and misses some; the assay was immunoSEQ multiplex PCR. The table lists around 67,000 clones, about 91% of them singletons. The germline V gene has CDR1 WSHSY and CDR2 SAAADI. Trimming at V came to 9 bases and at J to 6 bases, leaving 13 bases not matched to a gene. The CDR3 runs 15 residues. This receptor was obtained from a woman over 75 with active or convalescent COVID-19. The sequencing input was peripheral blood. V usage is TRBV10-2 and J usage is TRBJ2-1, with TRBD2 matching over 8 bases. CDR3 nucleotides: TGCGCCAGTCGACTTTCGGGGGGGTCGGCCAATGAGCAGTTCTTC. This codes for CASRLSGGSANEQFF.